This TCR beta chain is from a study of CD8 T cells in ankylosing spondylitis. Whole-study findings and limits: Reportedly, disease-linked clones are significantly enriched in ankylosing spondylitis patients' matched synovial fluid. One TCR beta motif, made up of several highly homologous variants, appeared characteristic of ankylosing spondylitis blood.

In its sample, this clonotype was seen many times. Antigen: not known. Quantitative 5'-RACE with molecular barcodes produced the TCR beta libraries. One entry per CDR3 protein results from TCRdb running MiXCR on the 5' RACE reads. The repertoire holds 200,000 to 300,000 distinct CDR3 sequences, with 10% to 13% as singletons. The CDR3 totals 13 residues. V gave up 7 bases and J gave up 1 base, with 10 bases separating them. The sequenced material came from blood, either unsorted or a sorted T cell fraction (not recorded which). The receptor was derived from a male donor with ankylosing spondylitis or in good health (not recorded which). This chain uses TRBV12-3 or TRBV12-4 with TRBJ1-1; TRBD1 is a possible D gene (5 bases). This chain's CDR3 is CASTTTANTEAFF. The CDR3 DNA is TGTGCCAGCACCACGACAGCGAACACTGAAGCTTTCTTT.